This entry describes one T cell receptor beta chain. The authors' processing: Estimation of nucleated cell counts was performed using reference gene primer amplification. Clones were read by immunoSEQ multiplex PCR, and TCRdb kept only the in-frame ones, dropping some. The D gene and trimming were derived from the DNA, and the V and J assignments and clone size from that table. The sample carries about 320,000 clones, 85% recorded once. This entry belongs to a study of blood T cell repertoires in COVID-19. Looking at the study overall: Donors in the United States, Italy and Spain gave samples during acute or convalescent COVID-19. PBMCs, B-cell-depleted T cells, or T cells provided the cDNA or gDNA that made up the material.

CDR3 size: 17 residues. The junction had 8 bases not matched to a gene; V was cut back by 3 bases and J by 3 bases. Germline CDR1 KGHDR, CDR2 SFDVKD. Sequencing was performed on peripheral blood. The V gene is TRBV24-1, the J gene TRBJ2-1, with 9 bases that match TRBD2. The TCR comes from a human donor in a cohort sampled during active COVID-19. The chain's CDR3 is CATSDRAGGSFYNEQFF. In DNA, the CDR3 is TGTGCCACCAGTGATCGCGCGGGGGGGTCTTTCTACAATGAGCAGTTCTTC.